This TCR beta chain was documented in a study of T-cell reconstitution after alpha-beta-depleted transplantation in children. Trimming took off 2 bases at V and 2 bases at J, with 7 bases between the two ends. Germline-derived CDR1 and CDR2 are SGHTS and YDEGEE. The CDR3 is 13 amino acids. This clonotype was recorded many times. The TCRbeta library incorporated unique molecular identifiers. TCRdb re-called the PCR reads with MiXCR, one entry per CDR3 protein. The sample has approximately 240,000 distinct CDR3 sequences, around 9.6% seen once. This TCR was recovered from a human donor who donated a stem cell graft to a child with acute lymphoblastic leukemia. Specimen: PBMCs from the stem cell graft donor, collected from the stem cell graft. The chain uses TRBV5-8 and TRBJ2-5; no firm D call. In DNA, the CDR3 is TGTGCCAGCAGCTTCGGTGGGCAAGAGACCCAGTACTTC. It encodes CASSFGGQETQYF.